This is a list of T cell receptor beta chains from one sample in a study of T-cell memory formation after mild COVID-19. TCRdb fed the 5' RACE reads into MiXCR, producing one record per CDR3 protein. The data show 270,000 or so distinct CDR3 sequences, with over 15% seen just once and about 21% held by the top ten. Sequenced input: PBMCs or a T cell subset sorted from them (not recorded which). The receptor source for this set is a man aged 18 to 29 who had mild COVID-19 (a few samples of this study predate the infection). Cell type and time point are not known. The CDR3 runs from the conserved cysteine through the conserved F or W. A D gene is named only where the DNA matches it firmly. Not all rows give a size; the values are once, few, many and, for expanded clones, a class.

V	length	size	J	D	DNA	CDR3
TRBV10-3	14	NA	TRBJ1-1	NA	TGTGCCATCAGTGAGACAGGTCCGGGGACTGAAGCTTTCTTT	CAISETGPGTEAFF
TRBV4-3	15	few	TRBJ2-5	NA	TGCGCCAGCAGCCAAGATAGCAACAAACAAGAGACCCAGTACTTC	CASSQDSNKQETQYF
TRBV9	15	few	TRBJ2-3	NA	TGTGCCAGCAGTCTTGTCGGGGGGCGCACAGATACGCAGTATTTT	CASSLVGGRTDTQYF
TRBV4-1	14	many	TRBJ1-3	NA	TGTGCCAGCAGTTTAGGGGGCTCTGGAAACACCATATATTTT	CASSLGGSGNTIYF
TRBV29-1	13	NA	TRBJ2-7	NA	TGCAGCGTTGAGCGAGGGGTAAGAAACGAGCAGTACTTC	CSVERGVRNEQYF
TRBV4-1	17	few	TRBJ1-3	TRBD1	TGCGCCACTCGGCCGATCGGACAGGCGAGCTCTGGAAACACCATATATTTT	CATRPIGQASSGNTIYF
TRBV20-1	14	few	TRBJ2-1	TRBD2	TGCAGTGCAACTAGCGGGGGCTTAGACAATGAGCAGTTCTTC	CSATSGGLDNEQFF
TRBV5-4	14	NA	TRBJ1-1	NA	TGTGCCAGCAGCCCCACCGGGGGGTACACTGAAGCTTTCTTT	CASSPTGGYTEAFF
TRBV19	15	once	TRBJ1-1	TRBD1	TGTGCCACCCAGGACAGGGGGCTTTTGAACACTGAAGCTTTCTTT	CATQDRGLLNTEAFF
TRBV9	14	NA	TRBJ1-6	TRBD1	TGTGCCAGCAGCGAACAGGGGGCGAATTCACCCCTCCACTTT	CASSEQGANSPLHF
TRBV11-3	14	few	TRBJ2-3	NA	TGTGCCAGCAGCTTAGTAGTGGGAGATGCTACGCAGTATTTT	CASSLVVGDATQYF
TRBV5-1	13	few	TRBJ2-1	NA	TGCGCCAGCAGCTTGGCCTTGAGGCGTGAGCAGTTCTTC	CASSLALRREQFF
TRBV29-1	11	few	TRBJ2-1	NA	TGCAGCGTTGGACAGGTCAATGAGCAGTTCTTC	CSVGQVNEQFF
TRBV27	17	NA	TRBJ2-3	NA	TGTGCCAGCAGTTTAAAGTCAGGGAACGGGGACACAGATACGCAGTATTTT	CASSLKSGNGDTDTQYF
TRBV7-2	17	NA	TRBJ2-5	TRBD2	TGTGCCAGCAGCTCGAGACTAGCGGGGGGCCCCGGGGAGACCCAGTACTTC	CASSSRLAGGPGETQYF
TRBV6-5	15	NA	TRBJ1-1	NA	TGTGCCAGCAGTTACTCTTATTTGAGGGACACTGAAGCTTTCTTT	CASSYSYLRDTEAFF
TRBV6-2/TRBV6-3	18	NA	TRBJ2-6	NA	TGTGCCAGCAGTTCCGGCCCTAGGGGGGGGCCTGGGGCCAACGTCCTGACTTTC	CASSSGPRGGPGANVLTF
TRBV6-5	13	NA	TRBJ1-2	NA	TGTGCCAGCAGTTACTCGAGAGGTTATGGCTACACCTTC	CASSYSRGYGYTF
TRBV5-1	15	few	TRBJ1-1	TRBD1	TGCGCCAGCAGCCACACACAGGGGGCGAGCACTGAAGCTTTCTTT	CASSHTQGASTEAFF
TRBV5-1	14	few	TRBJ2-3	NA	TGCGCCAGCAGCTCTCCGCAGATCACAGATACGCAGTATTTT	CASSSPQITDTQYF
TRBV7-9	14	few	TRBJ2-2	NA	TGTGCCAGCAGCTTTGGCGGAGGCACCGGGGAGCTGTTTTTT	CASSFGGGTGELFF
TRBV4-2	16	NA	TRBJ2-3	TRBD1	TGTGCCAGCAGCCAAGATCGGCAGGGGGCCGCAGATACGCAGTATTTT	CASSQDRQGAADTQYF
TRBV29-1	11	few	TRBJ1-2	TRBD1	TGCAGCGCCGGACAGGACTATGGCTACACCTTC	CSAGQDYGYTF
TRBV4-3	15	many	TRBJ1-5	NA	TGCGCCAGCAGCCAAGAGGGTAAGGGAGCTCAGCCCCAGCATTTT	CASSQEGKGAQPQHF
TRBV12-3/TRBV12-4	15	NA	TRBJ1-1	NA	TGTGCCAGCAGTTTAGGGGAAGGCCGGGGCACTGAAGCTTTCTTT	CASSLGEGRGTEAFF
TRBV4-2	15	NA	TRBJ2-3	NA	TGTGCCAGCAGCCAAGGGGATGGGGAAACAGATACGCAGTATTTT	CASSQGDGETDTQYF
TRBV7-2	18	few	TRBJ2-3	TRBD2	TGTGCCAGCAGCTTCCCCGGACTAGCGGGGGGGTACACAGATACGCAGTATTTT	CASSFPGLAGGYTDTQYF
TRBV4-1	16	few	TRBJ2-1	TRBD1	TGCGCCAGCAGACGATTCCCGGGACAGGGAAACAATGAGCAGTTCTTC	CASRRFPGQGNNEQFF
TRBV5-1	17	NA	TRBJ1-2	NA	TGCGCCAGCAGCTTGGCCAGAGTAGGAGGCCCTGGTAGTGGCTACACCTTC	CASSLARVGGPGSGYTF
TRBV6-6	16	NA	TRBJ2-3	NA	TGTGCCAGCAGTTACGAACTACCGCCTAGCACAGATACGCAGTATTTT	CASSYELPPSTDTQYF
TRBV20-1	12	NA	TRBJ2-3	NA	TGCAGTGCCGGTCAGGGGAGTGATACGCAGTATTTT	CSAGQGSDTQYF
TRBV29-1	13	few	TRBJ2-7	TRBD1	TGCAGCGTCAGACAGGGAAACTCCTACGAGCAGTACTTC	CSVRQGNSYEQYF
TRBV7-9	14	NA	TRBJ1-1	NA	TGTGCCAGCAGCTCCTGGGACACGAACACTGAAGCTTTCTTT	CASSSWDTNTEAFF
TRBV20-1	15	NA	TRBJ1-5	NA	TGCAGTGCCAGAGAGGGGGAGACCGCTAATCAGCCCCAGCATTTT	CSAREGETANQPQHF
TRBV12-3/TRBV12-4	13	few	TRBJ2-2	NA	TGTGCCAGCTGTGACTCGAACACCGGGGAGCTGTTTTTT	CASCDSNTGELFF
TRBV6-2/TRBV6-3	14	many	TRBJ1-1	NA	TGTGCCAGCAGTTACGGGGGAATGAACACTGAAGCTTTCTTT	CASSYGGMNTEAFF
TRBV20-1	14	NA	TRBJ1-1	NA	TGCAGTGCTAGAGATCCCACCAGGGAGGCTGAAGCTTTCTTT	CSARDPTREAEAFF
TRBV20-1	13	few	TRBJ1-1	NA	TGCAGTGCTAGGGAGGGGCAGGACACTGAAGCTTTCTTT	CSAREGQDTEAFF
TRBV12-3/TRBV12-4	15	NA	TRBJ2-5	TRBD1	TGTGCCAGCAGTTGGACAGGGGGCAACGGAGAAACCCAGTACTTC	CASSWTGGNGETQYF
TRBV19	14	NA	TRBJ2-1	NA	TGTGCCAGTAATATTCAGGGGTCTTCGGATGAGCAGTTCTTC	CASNIQGSSDEQFF
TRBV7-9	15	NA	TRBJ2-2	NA	TGTGCCAGCAGCTTCGGGGGACCGAACACCGGGGAGCTGTTTTTT	CASSFGGPNTGELFF